This TCR beta chain comes out of a study of blood T cell repertoires in COVID-19 (dated by TCRdb to 2019 to 2021). Some background on the complete study: Samples covering the acute and convalescent phases of COVID-19 were provided by collaborators in the United States, Italy and Spain. The material from the prospective study consisted of cDNA or gDNA derived from T cells, B-cell-depleted T cells, or PBMCs. Subjects who had been exposed to COVID-19, were actively infected with it, or had recovered from it provided the deeply sampled blood TCRbeta repertoires that made up the dataset. A freely available public database, intended as a resource for researchers studying the immune response to SARS-CoV-2, is where the repertoires were released. Samples came from the ongoing ImmuneRACE study (first 160 participants) plus 1,254 subjects from 6 global collaborators. Sample metadata almost always included a de-identified subject ID, COVID-19 status, age in years and sex. Where HLA class I and class II types were available, the types were taken from metadata supplied by the sample provider, not from assay-based typing. Study-wide conclusions, independent of this receptor: The quantity of clinical and demographic metadata differed by source and by participant and was supplied without curation.

Whole blood was collected in K2EDTA tubes by collaborating institutions according to the institutions' own protocols. For TCRbeta analysis, collaborators shipped samples in one of three forms: frozen whole blood, isolated PBMCs, or DNA extracted from either of those sample types. With regard to this clone: This clone's antigen is unknown. There are no base qualities to consult, and no much larger clone falls within one base.

The immunoSEQ Assay, a bias-controlled multiplex PCR, was used to amplify TCRbeta CDR3 regions from genomic DNA. The paper's data handling went like this. Nucleated cell counts per sample were estimated from amplification of reference gene primers within the assay. To quantify the absolute abundance of each unique TCRbeta CDR3 rearrangement, sequence reads were collapsed and filtered. For each sample, productive Simpson clonality was calculated by taking the square root of Simpson's diversity index across productive rearrangements. This immuneACCESS table, as held by TCRdb, lists in-frame sequences with V and J called but not all clones. Of the missing ones, under half trace to an unresolved V gene in checked studies; the others have no known cause. The V and J calls and clone size come from that table; D and trimming were worked out from the DNA. Present in this sample are about 150,000 clones, approximately 80% of which were seen just once. Approximately 10% of the sample is taken by the ten largest.

The TCR originated in a woman between 50 and 59 years old with acute or convalescent COVID-19. Specimen: peripheral blood.

The DNA reads TGCGCCAGCAGCTTCGGACAGGGGGCTATGAACACTGAAGCTTTCTTT. The translation is CASSFGQGAMNTEAFF. The chain couples TRBV5-1 to TRBJ1-1, with 11 bases in between that match TRBD1. Measured from the cysteine to the phenylalanine, the CDR3 is 16 residues long. Only the CDR3 DNA stays, 48 bases, in frame from base 1. Based on the germline V gene, the CDR1 and CDR2 sequences are SGHRS and YFSETQ. V and J are trimmed by 2 bases and 0 bases, and the gene matches miss 3 bases of the junction.